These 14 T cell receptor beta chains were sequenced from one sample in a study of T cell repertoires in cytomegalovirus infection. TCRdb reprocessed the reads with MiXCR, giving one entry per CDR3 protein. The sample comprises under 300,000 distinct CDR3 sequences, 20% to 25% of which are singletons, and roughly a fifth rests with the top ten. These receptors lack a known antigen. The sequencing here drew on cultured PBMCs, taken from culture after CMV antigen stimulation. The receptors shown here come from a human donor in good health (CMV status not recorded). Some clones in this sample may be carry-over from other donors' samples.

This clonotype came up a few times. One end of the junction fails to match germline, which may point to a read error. In DNA, the CDR3 is TGCGCCAGCAACTTGGGGGACAGGGTTGCGACTGAAGCTTTCTTT. This translates into CASNLGDRVATEAFF. The gene calls are TRBV5-1 and TRBJ1-1, with 9 bases that match TRBD1. CDR1 and CDR2 from the germline V gene are SGHRS and YFSETQ. The CDR3 is made up of 15 amino acids.

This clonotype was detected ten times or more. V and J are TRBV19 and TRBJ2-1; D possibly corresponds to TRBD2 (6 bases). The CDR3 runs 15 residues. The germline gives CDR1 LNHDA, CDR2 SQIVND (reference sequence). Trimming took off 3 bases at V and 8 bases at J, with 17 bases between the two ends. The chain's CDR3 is CASSMGGLLIDEQFF. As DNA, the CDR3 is TGTGCCAGTAGTATGGGGGGACTCCTCATCGATGAGCAGTTCTTC.

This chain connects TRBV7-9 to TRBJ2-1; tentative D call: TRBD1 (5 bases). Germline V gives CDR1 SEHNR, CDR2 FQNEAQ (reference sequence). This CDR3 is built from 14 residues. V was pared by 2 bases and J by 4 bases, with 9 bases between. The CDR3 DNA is TGTGCCAGCAGCTTAATGACAGAATACAATGAGCAGTTCTTC. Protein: CASSLMTEYNEQFF.

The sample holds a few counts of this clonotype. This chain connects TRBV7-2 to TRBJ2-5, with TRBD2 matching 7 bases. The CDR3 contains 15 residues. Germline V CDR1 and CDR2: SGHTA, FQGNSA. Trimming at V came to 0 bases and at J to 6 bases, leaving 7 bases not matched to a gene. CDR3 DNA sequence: TGTGCCAGCAGCTTAGCGGGTCCGCGGGAGAAGACCCAGTACTTC. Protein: CASSLAGPREKTQYF.

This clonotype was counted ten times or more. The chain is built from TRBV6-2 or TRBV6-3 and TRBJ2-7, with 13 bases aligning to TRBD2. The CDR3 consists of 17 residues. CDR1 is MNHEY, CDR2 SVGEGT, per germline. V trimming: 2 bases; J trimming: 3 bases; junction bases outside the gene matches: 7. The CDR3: CASSYGTSGNLLYEQYF. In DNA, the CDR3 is TGTGCCAGCAGTTACGGGACTAGCGGGAACCTCCTCTACGAGCAGTACTTC.

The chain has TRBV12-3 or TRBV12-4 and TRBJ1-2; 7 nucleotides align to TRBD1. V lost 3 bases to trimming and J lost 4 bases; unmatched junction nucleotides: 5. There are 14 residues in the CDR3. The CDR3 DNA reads TGTGCCAGCAGTTTGGTCGGGACAGCCTATGGCTACACCTTC. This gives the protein CASSLVGTAYGYTF.

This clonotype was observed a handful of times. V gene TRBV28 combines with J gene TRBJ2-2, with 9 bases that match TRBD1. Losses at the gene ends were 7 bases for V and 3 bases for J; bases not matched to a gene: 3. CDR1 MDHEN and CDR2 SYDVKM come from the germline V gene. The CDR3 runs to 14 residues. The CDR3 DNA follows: TGTGCCAGCATAGGGACAGGGTACACCGGGGAGCTGTTTTTT. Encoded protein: CASIGTGYTGELFF.

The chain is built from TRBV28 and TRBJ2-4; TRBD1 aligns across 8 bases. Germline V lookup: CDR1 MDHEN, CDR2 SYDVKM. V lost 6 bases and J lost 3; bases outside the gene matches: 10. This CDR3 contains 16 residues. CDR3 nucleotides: TGTGCCAGCAGAAAACAGGGGGTGCTGGGCAAAAACATTCAGTACTTC. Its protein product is CASRKQGVLGKNIQYF.

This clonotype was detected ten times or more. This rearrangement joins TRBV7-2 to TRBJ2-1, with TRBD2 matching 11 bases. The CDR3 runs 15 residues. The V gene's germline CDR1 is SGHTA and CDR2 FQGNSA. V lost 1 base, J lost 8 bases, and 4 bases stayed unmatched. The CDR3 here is CASSLVLAGGYEQFF. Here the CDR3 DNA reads TGTGCCAGCAGCTTAGTTCTAGCGGGAGGCTATGAGCAGTTCTTC. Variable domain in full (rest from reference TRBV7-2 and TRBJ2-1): GAGVSQSPSNKVTEKGKDVELRCDPISGHTALYWYRQSLGQGLEFLIYFQGNSAPDKSGLPSDRFSAERTGGSVSTLTIQRTQQEDSAVYLCASSLVLAGGYEQFFGPGTRLTVL.

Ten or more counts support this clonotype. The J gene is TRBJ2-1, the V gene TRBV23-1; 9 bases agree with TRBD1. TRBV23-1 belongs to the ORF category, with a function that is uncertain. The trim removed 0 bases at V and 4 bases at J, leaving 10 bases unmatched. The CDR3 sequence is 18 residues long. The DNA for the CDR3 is TGCGCCAGCAGTCAATCCCACCAACAGGGGGCGGTGTACAATGAGCAGTTCTTC. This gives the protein CASSQSHQQGAVYNEQFF.

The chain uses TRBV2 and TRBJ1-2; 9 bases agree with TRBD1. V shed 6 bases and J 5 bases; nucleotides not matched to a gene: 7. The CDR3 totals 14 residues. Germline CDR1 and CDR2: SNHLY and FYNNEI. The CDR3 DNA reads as TGTGCCAGCAGCCCACAGGGGGCAGGGTATGGCTACACCTTC. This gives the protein CASSPQGAGYGYTF.

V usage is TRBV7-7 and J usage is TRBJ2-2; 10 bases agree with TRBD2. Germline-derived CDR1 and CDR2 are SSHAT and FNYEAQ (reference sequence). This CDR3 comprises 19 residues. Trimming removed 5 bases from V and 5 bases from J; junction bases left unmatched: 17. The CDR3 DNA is TGTGCCAGCAGCGCAGCCCTGGGACTAGCGCTATCTCGAACCGGGGAGCTGTTTTTT. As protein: CASSAALGLALSRTGELFF. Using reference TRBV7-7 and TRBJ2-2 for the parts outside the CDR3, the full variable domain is GAGVSQSPRYKVTKRGQDVTLRCDPISSHATLYWYQQALGQGPEFLTYFNYEAQPDKSGLPSDRFSAERPEGSISTLTIQRTEQRDSAMYRCASSAALGLALSRTGELFFGEGSRLTVL.

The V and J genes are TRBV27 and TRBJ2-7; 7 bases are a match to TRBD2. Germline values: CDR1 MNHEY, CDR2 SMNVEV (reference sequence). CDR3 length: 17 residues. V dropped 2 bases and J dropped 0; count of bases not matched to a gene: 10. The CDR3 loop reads CASSLGGGPQRSYEQYF. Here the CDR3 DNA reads TGTGCCAGCAGTTTAGGGGGAGGGCCGCAACGCTCCTACGAGCAGTACTTC.

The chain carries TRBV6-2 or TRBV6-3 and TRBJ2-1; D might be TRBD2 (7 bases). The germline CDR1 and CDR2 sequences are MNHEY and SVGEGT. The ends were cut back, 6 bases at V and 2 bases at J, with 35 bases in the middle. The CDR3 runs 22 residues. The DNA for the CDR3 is TGTGCCAGCAGAGGTGCGAGGGGGGGGCCTACAATGAGCGGTTCGGCCTACAATGAGCAGTTCTTC. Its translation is CASRGARGGPTMSGSAYNEQFF.